This T cell receptor (beta chain) was identified in a study of blood T cell repertoires in COVID-19. The V gene lost 0 bases and the J gene lost 2 bases, with 5 bases spanning the gap. Germline lookup yields CDR1 WNHNN and CDR2 SYGVQD (reference sequence). The CDR3 is 14 residues long. Method: immunoSEQ multiplex PCR; TCRdb's copy keeps in-frame clones and lacks some. The sample includes nearly 95,000 clones, roughly 85% of them seen just once. J is TRBJ2-1 and V is TRBV10-1, with D hard to call. The specimen was peripheral blood. The sequence came from a human donor in a cohort sampled during active COVID-19. CDR3 coding DNA: TGCGCCAGCAGTGAGTCGCGAACCTACAATGAGCAGTTCTTC. Protein sequence: CASSESRTYNEQFF.